The 29 T cell receptor beta chains below all came from one sample that was sequenced in a study of OX40 agonist ivuxolimab in advanced cancers. TCRdb's copy holds only in-frame clones and misses some; the assay was immunoSEQ multiplex PCR. The top ten hold approximately 8% of the sample, which has around 80,000 clones, 92% seen once. The specimen was CD4+ or CD8+ T cells sorted from blood, collected in a trial of the OX40 agonist ivuxolimab. These receptors came from an adult with an advanced solid tumor such as melanoma, head and neck, liver or kidney cancer.

The chain combines TRBV7-6 with TRBJ2-1, with 12 bases matching TRBD2. V lost 8 bases and J lost 3; bases outside the gene matches: 14. The CDR3 extends over 18 amino acids. CDR1 and CDR2 (germline): SGHVS, FNYEAQ. The CDR3 coding sequence is TGTGCCAGCGTCCGACTAGCGGGGGCCATCGACGGCTACAATGAGCAGTTCTTC. It yields the protein CASVRLAGAIDGYNEQFF.

The chain couples TRBV13 to TRBJ2-7; D gene unclear. Germline assignment: CDR1 PRHDT and CDR2 FYEKMQ (reference sequence). The V end was cut by 4 bases, the J end by 2 bases, with 3 bases between. CDR3 size: 11 residues. DNA for the CDR3: TGTGCCAGCAGCTCAACCTACGAGCAGTACTTC. Encoded protein: CASSSTYEQYF.

CDR3 residues: CASRREGGYTF. CDR3 bases: TGTGCCAGCAGGAGGGAGGGCGGCTACACCTTC. The chain uses TRBV6-5 and TRBJ1-2; no definite D call. This CDR3 spans 11 amino acids. Germline lookup yields CDR1 MNHEY and CDR2 SVGAGI. Trimming cost V 6 bases and J 8 bases, with 10 bases left between them.

The DNA of the CDR3 is TGTGCCAGCAGCTTCGGGACACCCAACGAGCAGTACTTC. Translating gives CASSFGTPNEQYF. The gene calls are TRBV7-9 and TRBJ2-7, with D perhaps matching TRBD1 (6 bases). Trimming cost V 3 bases and J 5 bases, with 11 bases left between them. Germline assignment: CDR1 SEHNR and CDR2 FQNEAQ (reference sequence). The CDR3 has 13 residues.

The rearrangement uses TRBV7-2 and TRBJ2-1; D not certain. Germline V gives CDR1 SGHTA, CDR2 FQGNSA. Trimming shortened V by 5 bases and J by 3 bases, and 11 bases separated the two germline ends. The CDR3 is made up of 14 amino acids. Here the CDR3 DNA reads TGTGCCAGCAGCCCCCGGACCGTCTACAATGAGCAGTTCTTC. It translates to CASSPRTVYNEQFF.

This clone was recorded only once. The V and J genes are TRBV7-8 and TRBJ1-6; TRBD1 is a possible D gene (5 bases). The CDR3 loop spans 11 amino acids. CDR1 is SGHVS, CDR2 FQNEAQ, per germline. Trimming took 5 bases from V and 14 from J, leaving 10 bases between them. The CDR3 is CASSQGPALHF. The CDR3 nucleotides are TGTGCCAGCAGCCAGGGACCGGCCCTCCACTTT.

The CDR3 DNA reads TGTGCCAGCAGCGGCCCCCGGGACAGGGGAGTATCTAGCACAGATACGCAGTATTTT. Translating it yields CASSGPRDRGVSSTDTQYF. J is TRBJ2-3 and V is TRBV9; 10 bases are a match to TRBD1. The CDR3 contains 19 residues. Germline-derived CDR1 and CDR2 are SGDLS and YYNGEE. The V gene end was trimmed by 3 bases and the J gene end by 0 bases; junction bases not matched to a gene: 13.

The chain joins TRBV5-1 to TRBJ1-1; the D gene is possibly TRBD1 (6 bases). This CDR3 is 14 amino acids long. Trimming stripped 0 bases from V and 4 bases from J, with 10 bases between. The V gene's germline CDR1 is SGHRS and CDR2 YFSETQ. In DNA form, the CDR3 reads TGCGCCAGCAGCTTGGACAGGGTGGTCACTGAAGCTTTCTTT. As protein: CASSLDRVVTEAFF.

The CDR3 sequence: CASSFGPWSSYNEQFF. CDR3 in DNA: TGTGCCAGCAGCTTTGGACCTTGGAGCTCCTACAATGAGCAGTTCTTC. The gene calls are TRBV7-3 and TRBJ2-1; D is uncertain. V was clipped by 3 bases and J by 0 bases, with 12 bases between them. The CDR3 spans 16 residues. CDR1 and CDR2 from the germline V gene are SGHTA and FQGTGA.

Concerning this clone: This specimen includes other DNA sequences encoding the same CDR3. J is TRBJ2-7 and V is TRBV11-2; D perhaps matches TRBD1 (5 bases). The CDR3 covers 14 residues. Trimming stripped 1 base from V and 0 bases from J, with 7 bases between. Germline loops: CDR1 SGHAT, CDR2 FQNNGV. CDR3 bases: TGTGCCAGCAGCTTAGGTAGGGGCTCCTACGAGCAGTACTTC. It codes for CASSLGRGSYEQYF.

V gene TRBV19 combines with J gene TRBJ1-2, with D hard to call. In germline, CDR1 is LNHDA, CDR2 SQIVND (reference sequence). The CDR3 extends over 14 amino acids. V was clipped by 7 bases and J by 8 bases, with 20 bases between them. This chain's CDR3 is CASISGVEGGGYTF. CDR3 coding DNA: TGTGCCAGTATTTCCGGGGTAGAAGGAGGCGGCTACACCTTC.

V is TRBV11-2 and J is TRBJ2-2, with D tentatively TRBD1 (5 bases). CDR3 length: 16 amino acids. V was pared by 0 bases and J by 3 bases, with 11 bases between. Germline CDR1 is SGHAT and CDR2 is FQNNGV. CDR3 amino acids: CASSLDIQGDTGELFF. CDR3 DNA: TGTGCCAGCAGCTTAGATATTCAGGGTGACACCGGGGAGCTGTTTTTT.

J is TRBJ1-5 and V is TRBV5-5, with 9 bases identical to TRBD1. This CDR3 contains 17 residues. Losses at the gene ends were 4 bases for V and 6 bases for J; bases not matched to a gene: 14. Germline V gene lookup returns CDR1 SGHKS and CDR2 YYEKEE (reference sequence). For the CDR3, the DNA is TGTGCCAGCAGCCCGACTATGACACAGGGGGCTGGTCAGCCCCAGCATTTT. Translating it yields CASSPTMTQGAGQPQHF.

The V and J genes are TRBV11-2 and TRBJ1-2; 10 nucleotides align to TRBD1. CDR3 length: 14 amino acids. J was trimmed by 6 bases and V by 8 bases; bases with no gene match: 9. CDR1 and CDR2 from the germline V gene are SGHAT and FQNNGV. CDR3: CASGGTGVDDGYTF. CDR3 DNA: TGTGCCAGCGGGGGGACAGGGGTTGATGATGGCTACACCTTC.

The CDR3 sequence: CASSFGTKSGEAFF. For the CDR3, the DNA is TGTGCCAGCAGTTTTGGGACTAAATCCGGGGAAGCTTTCTTT. The chain couples TRBV27 to TRBJ1-1, with D perhaps matching TRBD1 (5 bases). The germline V and J ends were trimmed by 3 bases and 8 bases, with 16 bases remaining between them. The germline V gene encodes CDR1 MNHEY and CDR2 SMNVEV (reference sequence). CDR3 size: 14 residues.

The chain joins TRBV19 to TRBJ1-1; 8 bases are a match to TRBD1. Germline loops: CDR1 LNHDA, CDR2 SQIVND (reference sequence). The V and J ends lost 2 bases and 5 bases, in that order; junction bases with no gene match: 4. The CDR3 length is 14 residues. CDR3 amino acids: CASSISRGQTEAFF. The CDR3 coding sequence is TGTGCCAGTAGTATATCCAGGGGGCAGACTGAAGCTTTCTTT.

The chain combines TRBV14 with TRBJ1-2; D unresolved. CDR1 is SGHDN, CDR2 FVKESK, per germline. V lost 1 base to trimming and J lost 7 bases, with 7 bases between them. The CDR3 consists of 12 residues. This chain's CDR3 is CASSQGLFGYTF. CDR3 DNA: TGTGCCAGCAGCCAAGGCCTTTTTGGCTACACCTTC.

The chain recombines TRBV11-2 with TRBJ1-1, with D perhaps TRBD1 (5 bases). This CDR3 has 15 amino acids. Trimming took off 1 base at V and 1 base at J, with 10 bases between the two ends. Germline V gene data show CDR1 as SGHAT and CDR2 as FQNNGV. The CDR3 region is CASSLVGAPNTEAFF. In nucleotides, the CDR3 is TGTGCCAGCAGCTTAGTCGGGGCCCCGAACACTGAAGCTTTCTTT.

In DNA, the CDR3 is TGTGCCAGCATCACACCCGGACCGCAGAGTCCTTCTGGAAACACCATATATTTT. It yields the protein CASITPGPQSPSGNTIYF. The V gene is TRBV7-9, the J gene TRBJ1-3; D uncertain. The CDR3 spans 18 residues. Germline CDR1 is SEHNR and CDR2 is FQNEAQ (reference sequence). The germline V and J ends were trimmed by 7 bases and 1 base, with 23 bases remaining between them.

The J gene is TRBJ1-5, the V gene TRBV7-8, with D tentatively TRBD1 (5 bases). V was shortened by 2 bases and J by 2 bases, with 7 bases between the two germline ends. Germline assignment: CDR1 SGHVS and CDR2 FQNEAQ. CDR3 length equals 14 residues. The CDR3 spells CASSLLGGNQPQHF. For the CDR3, the DNA is TGTGCCAGCAGCTTACTAGGGGGCAATCAGCCCCAGCATTTT. Full variable domain (remainder filled in from reference TRBV7-8 and TRBJ1-5): GAGVSQSPRYKVAKRGQDVALRCDPISGHVSLFWYQQALGQGPEFLTYFQNEAQLDKSGLPSDRFFAERPEGSVSTLKIQRTQQEDSAVYLCASSLLGGNQPQHFGDGTRLSIL.

V usage is TRBV7-9 and J usage is TRBJ2-1; 9 bases align to TRBD1. CDR3 length: 15 amino acids. Germline V CDR1 and CDR2: SEHNR, FQNEAQ (reference sequence). The ends lost 5 bases at V and 6 bases at J; junction bases unmatched: 8. The DNA for the CDR3 is TGTGCCAGCAGCCCCCTCGGACAGGGGACCAATGAGCAGTTCTTC. Translating gives CASSPLGQGTNEQFF.

By proportion, this clone is medium-sized. This chain joins TRBV29-1 and TRBJ1-3; D unclear. The CDR3 is made up of 13 amino acids. V was trimmed by 5 bases and J by 2 bases, leaving 10 bases between them. Germline CDR1 is SQVTM and CDR2 is ANQGSEA. This CDR3 reads CSVRASAGNTIYF. The CDR3 DNA is TGCAGCGTTCGGGCTTCGGCTGGAAACACCATATATTTT.

The CDR3 here is CASSSSHSGGETQYF. CDR3 DNA sequence: TGTGCCAGCAGCTCCTCACATAGCGGGGGGGAGACCCAGTACTTC. The rearrangement joins TRBV6-5 to TRBJ2-5; 10 nucleotides match TRBD2. The V gene's germline CDR1 is MNHEY and CDR2 SVGAGI. V lost 6 bases, J lost 5 bases, and 9 bases stayed unmatched. The CDR3 contains 15 residues.

The rearrangement links TRBV7-2 to TRBJ2-1, with 13 bases identical to TRBD2. Germline loops: CDR1 SGHTA, CDR2 FQGNSA. The CDR3 runs 15 residues. Germline trimming cut 5 bases from V and 5 bases from J; bases unmatched to any gene: 3. For the CDR3, the DNA is TGTGCCAGCAGCCTGGGACTAGCGGGACACAATGAGCAGTTCTTC. It yields the protein CASSLGLAGHNEQFF.

The rearrangement uses TRBV5-5 and TRBJ1-2; 7 nucleotides align to TRBD1. V lost 4 bases to trimming and J lost 8 bases; unmatched junction nucleotides: 5. The CDR3 length is 12 residues. Looked up from germline, CDR1 is SGHKS and CDR2 is YYEKEE (reference sequence). In DNA form, the CDR3 reads TGTGCCAGCAGCCAGACAGGGTACGGCTACACCTTC. Residues: CASSQTGYGYTF.

The J gene is TRBJ2-6, the V gene TRBV9, with 8 positions matching TRBD2. The V gene's germline CDR1 is SGDLS and CDR2 YYNGEE. The junction had 10 bases not matched to a gene; V was cut back by 3 bases and J by 2 bases. This CDR3 has 18 residues. The CDR3 DNA reads TGTGCCAGCAGCGGCACTAGCGGAACCTATCCTGGGGCCAACGTCCTGACTTTC. Residues: CASSGTSGTYPGANVLTF.

The chain has TRBV4-1 and TRBJ2-4; D is unclear. The CDR3 totals 17 residues. Deletions cut 0 bases from V and 2 bases from J, with 14 bases between. Germline V CDR1 and CDR2: MGHRA, YSYEKL. The CDR3 protein is CASSQELSVLTKNIQYF. DNA for the CDR3: TGCGCCAGCAGCCAAGAACTGTCCGTTCTGACCAAAAACATTCAGTACTTC.

The rearrangement joins TRBV11-1 to TRBJ1-1; D is unclear. In germline, CDR1 is SGHAT, CDR2 FQDESV (reference sequence). The CDR3 is made up of 15 amino acids. With 2 bases removed from V and 1 base from J, the gap between germline ends came to 11 bases. The DNA of the CDR3 is TGTGCCAGCAGCTTACTCCCCGAGGGGAACACTGAAGCTTTCTTT. Its protein product is CASSLLPEGNTEAFF.

The chain uses TRBV4-2 and TRBJ2-5; TRBD2 is a possible D gene (5 bases). The DNA end is a closer match to TRBJ2-7, so the J assignment may be wrong. CDR3 length: 16 residues. Germline V gene data show CDR1 as LGHNA and CDR2 as YNFKEQ. The CDR3 DNA is TGTGCCAGCAGCCTTACGGGGTCGGCGAGCTCCTACGAGCAGTACTTC. Protein: CASSLTGSASSYEQYF.